This TCR beta chain was recorded in a study of PD-1 blockade in mismatch repair-deficient tumors. As for the study in general: Enrolled about 2013-2017, patients had progressing, pretreated mismatch repair-deficient cancers of about a dozen types. General study points: Tumor-resident clones, often absent from pretreatment blood, expanded after pembrolizumab and then contracted.

Mismatch repair deficiency was confirmed in all patients, by PCR or immunohistochemistry. The TCR-sequenced patients were a few responders to pembrolizumab. This clone appeared once. Its antigen is currently unknown. Repertoires were generated with immunoSEQ multiplex PCR, while TCRdb's copy carries only in-frame clones and drops some. The table has under 95,000 clones, approximately 80% seen once; the top ten hold less than 6.5%. The germline V gene has CDR1 DFQATT and CDR2 SNEGSKA (reference sequence). Between the trimmed V and J ends, which lost 3 bases and 10 bases, there was a span of 10 bases. The CDR3 spans 11 residues.

Sequenced material: peripheral blood, taken 44 weeks after starting pembrolizumab. This chain links TRBV20-1 with TRBJ2-1; D is ambiguous. The source is an adult with mismatch repair-deficient cancer. This CDR3 is CSASETQEQFF. In DNA form, the CDR3 reads TGCAGTGCTAGTGAGACTCAAGAGCAGTTCTTC.